There are a few counts of the clone carrying this TCR beta chain. Its matching antigen is unknown. A multiplex PCR was run with 60 Vbeta primers and 13 Jbeta primers. TCRdb's copy holds only in-frame clones and misses some; the assay was immunoSEQ multiplex PCR. The table lists 100,000 to 150,000 clones, about two thirds of them singletons. Trimming removed 5 bases from V and 8 bases from J, with 18 bases in between. The CDR3 is 14 residues long. Germline V gives CDR1 MNHEY, CDR2 SMNVEV (reference sequence). This entry is derived from a study of cytomegalovirus exposure and HLA in healthy donors. Study summary: Unique TCRs from HLA-typed donors, about 85 million of them, were held in an early data release.

Study-wide results and caveats: Most TCR sequences were rare, but some public TCRs occurred in many donors. Presence/absence analysis assumed near-uniform sequencing depth across donors.

V usage is TRBV27 and J usage is TRBJ1-2, with D possibly being TRBD1 (6 bases). Input material: PBMCs. This TCR came from a woman aged 55 to 70 in good health and CMV-seropositive. For the CDR3, the DNA is TGTGCCAGCAGTCCTCCGGGGAGGGGGGAAGGCTACACCTTC. Residues: CASSPPGRGEGYTF.